The entry below describes one T cell receptor beta chain. Its cognate antigen is unknown. A read error is possible here, since a much larger clone lies one base away. Combining a sample-barcoded 5' primer with a J-beta primer mix, a second PCR ran for roughly 6 to 11 cycles. From the 5' RACE reads, TCRdb called clonotypes with MiXCR, one entry per CDR3 protein. Found here are 500,000 to 700,000 distinct CDR3 sequences, approximately 30% of them singletons; the top ten hold around 14%. The data belong to a study of blood T cells in healthy people across ages. Study results and caveats: With unsorted PBMCs, a conclusive comparison of naive versus antigen-experienced cells was not possible. Observed TCR beta diversity per million T cells went down as age went up. This fall followed a roughly linear course with age. More naive CD4+ cells and higher diversity were found in long-lived than in aged donors.

The CDR3 extends over 12 amino acids. Germline V lookup: CDR1 LGHDT, CDR2 YNNKEL (reference sequence). The receptor's source is a woman older than 75 in good health. Sequenced: blood. The V and J genes are TRBV3-1 and TRBJ2-4, with D maybe TRBD1 (5 bases). The DNA matches TRBJ2-7 better at its end, which makes the J call doubtful. CDR3: CASSPAGHEQYF. DNA for the CDR3: TGTGCCAGCAGCCCGGCAGGGCACGAGCAGTACTTC.